These 26 T cell receptor beta chains originate from one sample sequenced in a study of shared clonotypes between healthy human individuals. Assay used: immunoSEQ multiplex PCR; TCRdb lists only in-frame clones, some missing. The sample carries about 2.4 million clones, approximately 93% recorded once. Sequenced material: naive CD4+ T cells from PBMCs. This sample's subset: CD45RA+ positively selected. Source of these receptors: a man younger than 35 in good health. Some clones in this sample may be carry-over from other donors' samples.

The chain is built from TRBV14 and TRBJ2-1; D not resolved. This CDR3 comprises 14 residues. V was shortened by 9 bases and J by 0 bases, with 12 bases between the two germline ends. From germline, CDR1 is SGHDN and CDR2 FVKESK. CDR3 loop: CASTESSSYNEQFF. CDR3 nucleotides: TGTGCCAGTACCGAGTCTAGCTCCTACAATGAGCAGTTCTTC.

The V call is TRBV5-1, the J call TRBJ2-1; 9 nucleotides line up with TRBD2. The J segment lost 4 bases and the V segment lost 4 bases, leaving 6 bases of the junction unmatched. Germline CDR1 is SGHRS and CDR2 is YFSETQ. The CDR3 runs 15 residues. The CDR3: CASSPPREGYNEQFF. CDR3 in DNA: TGCGCCAGCAGCCCCCCGCGGGAGGGTTACAATGAGCAGTTCTTC.

J is TRBJ2-7 and V is TRBV7-2; a possible D gene is TRBD2 (6 bases). Trimming removed 1 base at V and 2 bases at J, with 12 bases between. There are 15 residues in the CDR3. CDR1 is SGHTA, CDR2 FQGNSA, per germline. The CDR3 sequence: CASSLVASVTYEQYF. CDR3 nucleotides: TGTGCCAGCAGCTTAGTGGCTAGCGTGACCTACGAGCAGTACTTC.

This chain links TRBV7-2 with TRBJ2-7; D is perhaps TRBD2 (6 bases). The CDR3 has 12 amino acids. Germline lookup yields CDR1 SGHTA and CDR2 FQGNSA. V dropped 5 bases and J dropped 5 bases, with 10 bases sitting between them. The CDR3 sequence is CASSRLGNEQYF. CDR3 DNA: TGTGCCAGCAGCCGACTAGGTAACGAGCAGTACTTC.

The CDR3 loop reads CAISEGFPSGQFF. In DNA, the CDR3 is TGTGCCATCAGTGAAGGGTTCCCCAGTGGGCAGTTCTTC. V is TRBV10-3 and J is TRBJ2-1; D call uncertain. Per germline, CDR1 ENHRY and CDR2 SYGVKD. V shed 3 bases and J shed 12 bases, with 15 bases lying between them. This CDR3 region has 13 residues.

This chain uses TRBV5-1 with TRBJ1-3; unclear D gene. The V gene lost 0 bases and the J gene lost 2 bases, with 12 bases spanning the gap. The CDR3 is made up of 16 amino acids. Germline V lookup: CDR1 SGHRS, CDR2 YFSETQ. The CDR3 region is CASSLAGVDAGNTIYF. DNA for the CDR3: TGCGCCAGCAGCTTGGCCGGGGTGGATGCTGGAAACACCATATATTTT.

The rearrangement uses TRBV20-1 and TRBJ2-7; no clear D gene. The germline V gene has CDR1 DFQATT and CDR2 SNEGSKA (reference sequence). Trimming left V 6 bases short and J 2 bases short, with 8 bases between. The CDR3 totals 11 residues. The CDR3 here is CSATPTYEQYF. The CDR3 DNA sequence: TGCAGTGCAACCCCGACCTACGAGCAGTACTTC.

The chain couples TRBV18 to TRBJ2-3; 9 bases line up with TRBD2. J lost 6 bases, V lost 6 bases, and 10 bases had no gene match. From germline, CDR1 is KGHSH and CDR2 LQKENI. The length of the CDR3 is 15 residues. CDR3 protein: CASSVDSGRGDTQYF. CDR3 bases: TGTGCCAGCTCCGTGGATAGCGGGAGAGGTGATACGCAGTATTTT.

V is TRBV10-2 and J is TRBJ1-3; D is unresolved. Between the trimmed V and J ends, which lost 0 bases and 5 bases, there was a span of 2 bases. Looked up from germline, CDR1 is WSHSY and CDR2 is SAAADI. The CDR3 runs 12 residues. CDR3 in DNA: TGCGCCAGCAGTGAGTCCCGAAACACCATATATTTT. Its translation: CASSESRNTIYF.

The V and J genes are TRBV9 and TRBJ2-3, with D uncertain. Trimming shortened V by 0 bases and J by 6 bases, and 11 bases separated the two germline ends. CDR1 is SGDLS, CDR2 YYNGEE, per germline. This CDR3 region has 14 residues. The CDR3 DNA reads as TGTGCCAGCAGCGTAGTAACGGGTGGCGATACGCAGTATTTT. Translated, it gives CASSVVTGGDTQYF.

The genes are TRBV6-5 and TRBJ1-2; no reliable D call. The length of the CDR3 is 14 residues. CDR1 is MNHEY and CDR2 is SVGAGI in the germline V gene. Trimming took off 5 bases at V and 5 bases at J, with 15 bases between the two ends. The CDR3 bases are TGTGCCAGCAGTCTCCGACCAGACACTTATGGCTACACCTTC. Translated: CASSLRPDTYGYTF.

The rearrangement links TRBV7-3 to TRBJ2-2; D may be TRBD1 or TRBD2 (6 bases each). CDR1 is SGHTA and CDR2 is FQGTGA in the germline V gene. Trimming pared 5 bases from V and 0 bases from J, leaving 13 bases between. This CDR3 is 16 amino acids long. CDR3 nucleotide sequence: TGTGCCAGCAGCCCCTCGGGGGCGTCGAACACCGGGGAGCTGTTTTTT. Translating it yields CASSPSGASNTGELFF.

The rearrangement links TRBV29-1 to TRBJ2-3; 11 positions match TRBD2. The CDR3 is 14 residues long. J lost 4 bases, V lost 1 base, and 1 base had no gene match. The germline CDR1 and CDR2 sequences are SQVTM and ANQGSEA. The CDR3 here is CSVEVAGGADTQYF. The CDR3 coding sequence is TGCAGCGTTGAAGTAGCGGGAGGGGCAGATACGCAGTATTTT.

The chain recombines TRBV28 with TRBJ1-2, with 7 nucleotides matching TRBD1. CDR3 length: 14 residues. The V gene end was trimmed by 4 bases and the J gene end by 5 bases; junction bases not matched to a gene: 7. Germline V gene data show CDR1 as MDHEN and CDR2 as SYDVKM. The CDR3 sequence: CASSWTGRGYGYTF. CDR3 nucleotides: TGTGCCAGCAGTTGGACAGGCCGGGGGTATGGCTACACCTTC.

The chain recombines TRBV6-1 with TRBJ1-2; D is undetermined. The germline V gene has CDR1 MNHNS and CDR2 SASEGT. Trimming removed 4 bases from V and 7 bases from J, with 19 bases in between. The CDR3 sequence is 15 residues long. This chain's CDR3 is CASSGWESRISGYTF. The CDR3 nucleotides read TGTGCCAGCAGTGGGTGGGAATCTCGTATCAGTGGCTACACCTTC.

The gene calls are TRBV27 and TRBJ2-1, with a possible D match to TRBD1 (5 bases). This CDR3 region has 18 residues. The germline V and J ends were trimmed by 5 bases and 0 bases, with 20 bases remaining between them. Germline V gives CDR1 MNHEY, CDR2 SMNVEV (reference sequence). CDR3 region: CASSLTPLLGHSYNEQFF. The DNA for the CDR3 is TGTGCCAGCAGTCTAACCCCCTTACTTGGACACTCCTACAATGAGCAGTTCTTC.

This clone has only one observation. The genes are TRBV6-1 and TRBJ2-7; D ambiguous. Trimming shortened V by 2 bases and J by 9 bases, and 14 bases separated the two germline ends. This CDR3 is 13 amino acids long. Germline CDR1 is MNHNS and CDR2 is SASEGT. CDR3: CASSEPPGGVQYF. DNA of the CDR3: TGTGCCAGCAGTGAACCCCCCGGCGGCGTGCAGTACTTC.

The rearrangement uses TRBV18 and TRBJ1-2, with no clear D. CDR1 and CDR2 from the germline V gene are KGHSH and LQKENI. This CDR3 comprises 13 residues. V lost 4 bases to trimming and J lost 7 bases, with 13 bases between them. CDR3 in DNA: TGTGCCAGCTCACAGGACCGGACCGGTGGCTACACCTTC. It translates to CASSQDRTGGYTF. The full variable domain, completed using reference TRBV18 and TRBJ1-2, is NAGVMQNPRHLVRRRGQEARLRCSPMKGHSHVYWYRQLPEEGLKFMVYLQKENIIDESGMPKERFSAEFPKEGPSILRIQQVVRGDSAAYFCASSQDRTGGYTFGSGTRLTVV.

The rearrangement joins TRBV30 to TRBJ1-2; no firm D call. The CDR3 spans 16 residues. Germline CDR1 is GTSNPN and CDR2 is SVGIG (reference sequence). V was shortened by 0 bases and J by 3 bases, with 17 bases between the two germline ends. The CDR3 here is CAWSVFGLTRDYGYTF. CDR3 sequence (DNA): TGTGCCTGGAGTGTATTTGGCCTCACGAGAGACTATGGCTACACCTTC.

This chain uses TRBV28 with TRBJ2-5; TRBD1 is a possible D gene (5 bases). The CDR3 is 13 amino acids. V lost 6 bases to trimming and J lost 1 base, with 9 bases between them. The germline CDR1 and CDR2 sequences are MDHEN and SYDVKM. CDR3 nucleotide sequence: TGTGCCAGCAGCCGACAGTCCCAAGAGACCCAGTACTTC. Translation: CASSRQSQETQYF.

V gene TRBV5-1 combines with J gene TRBJ1-5, with a tentative D call TRBD1 (5 bases). The CDR3 sequence is 17 residues long. Germline CDR1 is SGHRS and CDR2 is YFSETQ. Trimming took 4 bases from V and 0 from J, leaving 17 bases between them. CDR3 residues: CASSTTVSGYSNQPQHF. The DNA for the CDR3 is TGCGCCAGCAGCACGACAGTTTCGGGGTATAGCAATCAGCCCCAGCATTTT.

This clone was recorded once. The sample contains more than one DNA sequence encoding this CDR3. The rearrangement uses TRBV7-8 and TRBJ1-2; D remains unclear. V was clipped by 1 base and J by 0 bases, with 3 bases between them. CDR1 SGHVS and CDR2 FQNEAQ come from the germline V gene. The CDR3 consists of 13 residues. Here the CDR3 reads CASSLDSNYGYTF. The CDR3 DNA is TGTGCCAGCAGCTTAGATTCTAACTATGGCTACACCTTC.

V is TRBV25-1 and J is TRBJ2-7, with TRBD1 identical over 11 bases. Germline values: CDR1 MGHDK, CDR2 SYGVNS. Trimming removed 5 bases from V and 4 bases from J; junction bases left unmatched: 7. There are 15 residues in the CDR3. This CDR3 is CASSNPGQGEYEQYF. CDR3 DNA sequence: TGTGCCAGCAGTAACCCGGGACAGGGGGAATACGAGCAGTACTTC.

The J gene is TRBJ2-3, the V gene TRBV6-4; D is perhaps TRBD2 (5 bases). The CDR3 extends over 15 amino acids. Trimming left V 2 bases short and J 4 bases short, with 13 bases between. Per germline, CDR1 MRHNA and CDR2 SNTAGT. CDR3 region: CASSDRVGVSDTQYF. The DNA of the CDR3 is TGTGCCAGCAGTGACAGGGTGGGAGTGTCAGATACGCAGTATTTT.

This sequence joins TRBV28 and TRBJ1-5; D gene ambiguous. Between the trimmed V and J ends, which lost 2 bases and 2 bases, there was a span of 10 bases. This CDR3 is 15 amino acids long. CDR1 is MDHEN and CDR2 is SYDVKM in the germline V gene. The CDR3 loop reads CASSLGPWGNQPQHF. CDR3 sequence (DNA): TGTGCCAGCAGTTTAGGCCCGTGGGGCAATCAGCCCCAGCATTTT.

The chain employs TRBV6-6 and TRBJ1-1; D might be TRBD1 (6 bases). Trimming removed 6 bases from V and 2 bases from J, with 13 bases in between. CDR3 size: 14 residues. Per the germline V gene, CDR1 is MNHNY and CDR2 is SVGAGI (reference sequence). The CDR3 DNA follows: TGTGCCAGCAGATATGGACAGAGAAACACTGAAGCTTTCTTT. It is translated as CASRYGQRNTEAFF.